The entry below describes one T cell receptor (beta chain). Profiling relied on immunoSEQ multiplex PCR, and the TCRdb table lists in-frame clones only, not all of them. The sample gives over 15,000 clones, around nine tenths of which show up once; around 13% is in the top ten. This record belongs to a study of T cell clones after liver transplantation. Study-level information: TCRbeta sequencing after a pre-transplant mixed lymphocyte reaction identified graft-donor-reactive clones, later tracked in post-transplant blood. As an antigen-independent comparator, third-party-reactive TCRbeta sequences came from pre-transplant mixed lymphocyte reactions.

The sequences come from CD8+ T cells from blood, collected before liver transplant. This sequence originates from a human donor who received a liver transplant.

This chain's CDR3 is CASTIGVTPYTEAFF. The CDR3 bases are TGTGCCAGCACGATAGGGGTGACACCTTACACTGAAGCTTTCTTT. This chain joins TRBV28 and TRBJ1-1; a weak D match, TRBD1 (5 bases). The CDR3 has 15 residues. The ends were cut back, 7 bases at V and 3 bases at J, with 18 bases in the middle. CDR1 MDHEN and CDR2 SYDVKM come from the germline V gene. The entire variable domain, with the rest obtained from reference TRBV28 and TRBJ1-1, is as follows: DVKVTQSSRYLVKRTGEKVFLECVQDMDHENMFWYRQDPGLGLRLIYFSYDVKMKEKGDIPEGYSVSREKKERFSLILESASTNQTSMYLCASTIGVTPYTEAFFGQGTRLTVV.